Listed here are 8 T cell receptor beta chains from one sample, sequenced in a study of early T cells in non-severe SARS-CoV-2 infection. A single record per CDR3 protein comes from TCRdb applying MiXCR to the 5' RACE reads. The sample holds about 80,000 distinct CDR3 sequences; approximately 12% are singletons and the top ten take about a sixth. The specimen was whole blood, collected at baseline. The receptors were sampled from an adult who was a healthcare worker with PCR-confirmed SARS-CoV-2 infection or an uninfected control (not recorded which). The donor label of this sample is uncertain.

This clonotype occurred a few times. The CDR3 DNA reads TGCGCCAGCACCCCGGGGAGGGATGTTTCACCCCTCCACTTT. It yields the protein CASTPGRDVSPLHF. The V call is TRBV4-1, the J call TRBJ1-6; D gene uncertain. This CDR3 has 14 residues. The ends were cut back, 7 bases at V and 9 bases at J, with 16 bases in the middle. Germline lookup yields CDR1 MGHRA and CDR2 YSYEKL.

The chain has TRBV29-1 and TRBJ2-1; the match to TRBD2 covers 10 bases. Germline V gene lookup returns CDR1 SQVTM and CDR2 ANQGSEA. V was pared by 8 bases and J by 6 bases, with 13 bases of the junction left unmatched. The CDR3 runs 15 residues. The CDR3 DNA reads as TGCAGCTACAAAATCAGGCTAGCGGGGGTCAATGAGCAGTTCTTC. It is translated as CSYKIRLAGVNEQFF.

This clonotype was detected a few times. Here the CDR3 DNA reads TGTGCCAGCAGCCACCGCCCTGAAGGCTATGAGGTAACAAATACGCAGTATTTT. Translation: CASSHRPEGYEVTNTQYF. The J gene is TRBJ2-3, the V gene TRBV3-1; D is unresolved. CDR3 length: 18 amino acids. V dropped 3 bases and J dropped 7 bases, with 26 bases sitting between them. The germline V gene has CDR1 LGHDT and CDR2 YNNKEL (reference sequence).

This chain uses TRBV11-2 with TRBJ2-1; D gene uncertain. The CDR3 is 15 amino acids. Germline lookup yields CDR1 SGHAT and CDR2 FQNNGV. Deletions cut 8 bases from V and 8 bases from J, with 22 bases between. The CDR3 sequence: CASLHKRAEIDEQFF. CDR3 DNA: TGTGCCAGCTTACACAAACGGGCGGAAATCGATGAGCAGTTCTTC.

The genes are TRBV27 and TRBJ2-5, with D possibly TRBD2 on 6 matching bases. The V and J ends lost 1 base and 3 bases respectively, with 6 bases between them. Germline V gives CDR1 MNHEY, CDR2 SMNVEV (reference sequence). This CDR3 comprises 13 residues. CDR3: CASSLLAEETQYF. The CDR3 nucleotides are TGTGCCAGCAGTTTATTAGCGGAAGAGACCCAGTACTTC.

The table lists this clonotype with a few counts. This chain connects TRBV4-1 to TRBJ2-3; 7 nucleotides line up with TRBD2. Unmatched junction bases numbered 10, after V lost 6 bases and J lost 1 base. The germline V gene encodes CDR1 MGHRA and CDR2 YSYEKL. This CDR3 is built from 16 residues. This CDR3 reads CASRDYTSVGTDTQYF. CDR3 in DNA: TGCGCCAGCAGAGACTATACTAGCGTGGGCACAGATACGCAGTATTTT.

The chain recombines TRBV20-1 with TRBJ2-7; 9 bases map to TRBD2. The V gene's germline CDR1 is DFQATT and CDR2 SNEGSKA (reference sequence). Losses at the gene ends were 5 bases for V and 4 bases for J; bases not matched to a gene: 12. The CDR3 runs to 15 residues. This CDR3 is CSAPYSGRDLYEQYF. The CDR3 DNA sequence: TGCAGTGCTCCTTATAGCGGGAGAGATCTTTACGAGCAGTACTTC.

V and J are TRBV20-1 and TRBJ2-5; D is ambiguous. The CDR3 contains 10 residues. Germline V gene data show CDR1 as DFQATT and CDR2 as SNEGSKA (reference sequence). The ends were cut back, 5 bases at V and 6 bases at J, with 7 bases in the middle. The CDR3 sequence is CSALGQTQYF. The CDR3 nucleotides read TGCAGTGCTTTAGGACAGACCCAGTACTTC.